One sample yielded the 29 T cell receptor beta chains listed below, sequenced in a study of cytomegalovirus exposure and HLA in healthy donors (TCRdb year 2017). Library method: the immunoSEQ multiplex PCR assay. For the multiplex PCR, a mixture combining 60 forward primers for TCR Vbeta segments and 13 reverse primers for TCR Jbeta segments was used. TCRdb carries this immuneACCESS record with in-frame sequences only. Its versions omit some clonotypes, under half of them owing to an unresolved V gene in the studies checked, with the rest unexplained. Within this sample are approximately 95,000 clones, with around 73% of them counted one time only. 4.1% of the sample rests with the top ten. The sample consisted of PBMCs. These receptor sequences come from a woman aged 40 to 50 in good health and CMV-seropositive.

The rearrangement uses TRBV4-1 and TRBJ1-3; the D is unclear. The CDR3 sequence is 15 residues long. V was cut by 1 base and J by 0 bases, with 7 bases left in between. Per the germline V gene, CDR1 is MGHRA and CDR2 is YSYEKL. DNA of the CDR3: TGCGCCAGCAGCCAAGGGAGGAGCTCTGGAAACACCATATATTTT. The encoded protein is CASSQGRSSGNTIYF.

The chain couples TRBV28 to TRBJ1-1, with D possibly matching TRBD1 (5 bases). Per germline, CDR1 MDHEN and CDR2 SYDVKM. Trimming removed 4 bases at V and 1 base at J, with 13 bases between. The CDR3 sequence is 15 residues long. CDR3 loop: CASSSPGGGNTEAFF. CDR3 coding DNA: TGTGCCAGCAGTTCCCCCGGGGGGGGGAACACTGAAGCTTTCTTT. Based on the CDR3 plus reference TRBV28 and TRBJ1-1, the full variable domain is DVKVTQSSRYLVKRTGEKVFLECVQDMDHENMFWYRQDPGLGLRLIYFSYDVKMKEKGDIPEGYSVSREKKERFSLILESASTNQTSMYLCASSSPGGGNTEAFFGQGTRLTVV.

The chain uses TRBV28 and TRBJ2-2; 9 positions agree with TRBD1. Germline V lookup: CDR1 MDHEN, CDR2 SYDVKM. The CDR3 length is 15 residues. V dropped 3 bases and J dropped 5; count of bases not matched to a gene: 4. The CDR3 nucleotides read TGTGCCAGCAGTTTTAACAGGGGGCCGACCGGGGAGCTGTTTTTT. Protein: CASSFNRGPTGELFF.

The gene calls are TRBV5-1 and TRBJ2-5; 7 bases line up with TRBD1. Germline CDR1 and CDR2: SGHRS and YFSETQ. V shed 7 bases, J shed 1 base, and the junction held 10 bases outside the gene matches. The CDR3 loop spans 15 amino acids. The DNA of the CDR3 is TGCGCCAGCCTAAGGGGGCTGGGGGCCCAAGAGACCCAGTACTTC. Translating it yields CASLRGLGAQETQYF.

The rearrangement links TRBV5-6 to TRBJ2-7, with D possibly being TRBD1 (6 bases). The length of the CDR3 is 14 residues. V gave up 0 bases and J gave up 2 bases, with 9 bases separating them. The V gene's germline CDR1 is SGHDT and CDR2 YYEEEE. CDR3 sequence reads: CASSLGDNTYEQYF. The CDR3, as DNA: TGTGCCAGCAGCTTGGGGGACAATACCTACGAGCAGTACTTC.

This rearrangement joins TRBV5-4 to TRBJ2-2, with TRBD2 identical over 8 bases. Germline CDR1 SGHNT, CDR2 YYREEE (reference sequence). CDR3 length: 16 amino acids. Trimming removed 2 bases from V and 4 bases from J; junction bases left unmatched: 7. CDR3 amino acids: CASSFKRELGTGELFF. As DNA, the CDR3 is TGTGCCAGCAGCTTCAAGCGGGAGCTGGGCACCGGGGAGCTGTTTTTT.

The chain is built from TRBV7-9 and TRBJ2-7, with TRBD1 identical over 7 bases. This CDR3 is built from 14 residues. The V segment lost 4 bases and the J segment 2 bases; nucleotides outside the gene matches: 5. The germline V gene has CDR1 SEHNR and CDR2 FQNEAQ (reference sequence). The CDR3 DNA follows: TGTGCCAGCAGCTCCCGACAGGGCGCCTACGAGCAGTACTTC. As protein: CASSSRQGAYEQYF. The complete variable domain, with remaining parts taken from reference TRBV7-9 and TRBJ2-7, reads DTGVSQNPRHKITKRGQNVTFRCDPISEHNRLYWYRQTLGQGPEFLTYFQNEAQLEKSRLLSDRFSAERPKGSFSTLEIQRTEQGDSAMYLCASSSRQGAYEQYFGPGTRLTVT.

The chain links TRBV28 to TRBJ2-7; TRBD2 agrees at 8 bases. This CDR3 contains 15 residues. CDR1 MDHEN and CDR2 SYDVKM come from the germline V gene. Germline trimming cut 6 bases from V and 2 bases from J; bases unmatched to any gene: 9. CDR3 sequence: CASRRTSGHTYEQYF. Here the CDR3 DNA reads TGTGCCAGCAGACGAACTAGCGGTCACACCTACGAGCAGTACTTC.

The rearrangement uses TRBV5-1 and TRBJ1-1, with D perhaps TRBD1 (5 bases). The CDR3 runs 15 residues. The germline V gene has CDR1 SGHRS and CDR2 YFSETQ. The ends were cut back, 0 bases at V and 0 bases at J, with 9 bases in the middle. DNA for the CDR3: TGCGCCAGCAGCTTGGCAGGGTTTATGAACACTGAAGCTTTCTTT. It yields the protein CASSLAGFMNTEAFF.

J is TRBJ1-1 and V is TRBV5-1; 9 nucleotides match TRBD1. Germline values: CDR1 SGHRS, CDR2 YFSETQ. Trimming took 3 bases from V and 4 from J; bases not matched to a gene: 10. The CDR3 is 16 amino acids. This CDR3 is CASSSGQGLVSTEAFF. Here the CDR3 DNA reads TGCGCCAGCAGCTCGGGACAGGGTCTCGTAAGCACTGAAGCTTTCTTT. Variable domain in full (rest from reference TRBV5-1 and TRBJ1-1): KAGVTQTPRYLIKTRGQQVTLSCSPISGHRSVSWYQQTPGQGLQFLFEYFSETQRNKGNFPGRFSGRQFSNSRSEMNVSTLELGDSALYLCASSSGQGLVSTEAFFGQGTRLTVV.

The chain joins TRBV7-2 to TRBJ2-1; no definite D call. The germline V gene has CDR1 SGHTA and CDR2 FQGNSA. This CDR3 is 13 amino acids long. The V end was cut by 4 bases, the J end by 6 bases, with 10 bases between. CDR3: CASSSRHFNEQFF. DNA of the CDR3: TGTGCCAGCAGCTCGAGACACTTCAATGAGCAGTTCTTC.

The chain couples TRBV5-4 to TRBJ2-3; no reliable D call. This CDR3 has 14 amino acids. The germline V gene has CDR1 SGHNT and CDR2 YYREEE (reference sequence). The V end lost 0 bases, the J end lost 1 base, and 6 bases lay between the germline ends. CDR3 bases: TGTGCCAGCAGCTTGGATGGCCGCACAGATACGCAGTATTTT. Translation gives CASSLDGRTDTQYF.

CDR3 in amino acids: CASSPTTGGGETQYF. The CDR3 DNA sequence: TGTGCCAGCTCACCAACGACAGGGGGAGGGGAGACCCAGTACTTC. The chain carries TRBV18 and TRBJ2-5; 9 bases align to TRBD1. The CDR3 is made up of 15 amino acids. In germline, CDR1 is KGHSH, CDR2 LQKENI. V was pared by 2 bases and J by 5 bases, with 6 bases of the junction left unmatched.

This clone was found once. This chain connects TRBV7-6 to TRBJ1-1; D not certain. Germline lookup yields CDR1 SGHVS and CDR2 FNYEAQ. The CDR3 consists of 14 residues. V was shortened by 0 bases and J by 1 base, with 6 bases between the two germline ends. The CDR3 loop is CASSLARGNTEAFF. The CDR3 DNA is TGTGCCAGCAGCTTAGCGCGAGGGAACACTGAAGCTTTCTTT. The complete variable domain, with remaining parts taken from reference TRBV7-6 and TRBJ1-1, reads GAGVSQSPRYKVTKRGQDVALRCDPISGHVSLYWYRQALGQGPEFLTYFNYEAQQDKSGLPNDRFSAERPEGSISTLTIQRTEQRDSAMYRCASSLARGNTEAFFGQGTRLTVV.

This chain links TRBV15 with TRBJ2-2; a possible D gene is TRBD1 (6 bases). V gave up 0 bases and J gave up 4 bases, with 9 bases separating them. The CDR3 totals 15 residues. In germline, CDR1 is LNHNV, CDR2 YYDKDF (reference sequence). CDR3 protein: CATSREVGGTGELFF. The CDR3 DNA is TGTGCCACCAGCAGAGAAGTAGGGGGCACCGGGGAGCTGTTTTTT. Variable domain in full (rest from reference TRBV15 and TRBJ2-2): DAMVIQNPRYQVTQFGKPVTLSCSQTLNHNVMYWYQQKSSQAPKLLFHYYDKDFNNEADTPDNFQSRRPNTSFCFLDIRSPGLGDTAMYLCATSREVGGTGELFFGEGSRLTVL.

CDR3 amino acids: CASSLEGGSYEQYF. The CDR3 coding sequence is TGTGCCAGCAGCTTAGAGGGGGGATCCTACGAGCAGTACTTC. The chain employs TRBV11-2 and TRBJ2-7, with a possible D match to TRBD2 (6 bases). The germline CDR1 and CDR2 sequences are SGHAT and FQNNGV. CDR3 size: 14 residues. Trimming pared 0 bases from V and 1 base from J, leaving 7 bases between.

V gene TRBV4-2 combines with J gene TRBJ2-1; TRBD2 aligns across 8 bases. Germline values: CDR1 LGHNA, CDR2 YNFKEQ. The CDR3 contains 14 residues. Losses at the gene ends were 8 bases for V and 7 bases for J; bases not matched to a gene: 10. The CDR3 DNA follows: TGTGCCAGCGAAGGAGCGGGAGAAAGAAATGAGCAGTTCTTC. It specifies CASEGAGERNEQFF.

CDR3 coding DNA: TGTGCCAGCAGCTCTCTAGCGTCTAATTACAAAAACATTCAGTACTTC. This gives the protein CASSSLASNYKNIQYF. The chain uses TRBV7-8 and TRBJ2-4; a weak D match, TRBD2 (6 bases). The CDR3 has 16 amino acids. CDR1 and CDR2 (germline): SGHVS, FQNEAQ. V was clipped by 4 bases and J by 3 bases, with 16 bases between them.

The V gene is TRBV2, the J gene TRBJ2-3; 10 bases fit TRBD2. Germline CDR1 SNHLY, CDR2 FYNNEI. The CDR3 is made up of 16 amino acids. After removal of 4 bases from V and 0 bases from J, the junction contained 4 bases not matched to a gene. This chain's CDR3 is CASSVGAGGSTDTQYF. The CDR3 nucleotides read TGTGCCAGCAGTGTCGGAGCGGGAGGGAGCACAGATACGCAGTATTTT.

The V call is TRBV19, the J call TRBJ2-2; TRBD1 matches at 7 bases. The CDR3 totals 16 residues. CDR1 is LNHDA and CDR2 is SQIVND in the germline V gene (reference sequence). Trimming cost V 4 bases and J 6 bases; bases outside gene matches: 11. The CDR3 region is CASSTQGYRGPGELFF. The DNA of the CDR3 is TGTGCCAGTAGTACCCAGGGGTACAGGGGTCCCGGGGAGCTGTTTTTT.

This clone was picked up one time. The rearrangement uses TRBV6-1 and TRBJ2-2; D is unclear. The V gene's germline CDR1 is MNHNS and CDR2 SASEGT. The V gene lost 0 bases and the J gene lost 8 bases, with 16 bases spanning the gap. The CDR3 consists of 16 residues. The CDR3 reads CASSEALRQLLGELFF. The CDR3 DNA reads TGTGCCAGCAGTGAAGCGCTTCGCCAACTTTTAGGGGAGCTGTTTTTT.

The J gene is TRBJ2-3, the V gene TRBV7-6; 8 bases map to TRBD2. This CDR3 is 17 amino acids long. CDR1 and CDR2 (germline): SGHVS, FNYEAQ. Trimming cost V 2 bases and J 2 bases; bases outside gene matches: 9. This CDR3 is CASSLLVAGGFTDTQYF. The CDR3 DNA sequence: TGTGCCAGCAGCTTACTGGTTGCGGGAGGTTTCACAGATACGCAGTATTTT.

This chain links TRBV5-8 with TRBJ1-5; D ambiguous. This CDR3 is 13 amino acids long. V was pared by 4 bases and J by 3 bases, with 8 bases between. Germline V gene data show CDR1 as SGHTS and CDR2 as YDEGEE. CDR3 coding DNA: TGTGCCAGCAGCCAAGACTTCAATCAGCCCCAGCATTTT. Protein product: CASSQDFNQPQHF.

The V and J genes are TRBV6-1 and TRBJ1-1, with D perhaps TRBD1 (5 bases). The CDR3 consists of 14 residues. Between the trimmed V and J ends, which lost 4 bases and 4 bases, there was a span of 13 bases. The germline gives CDR1 MNHNS, CDR2 SASEGT. The CDR3 nucleotides read TGTGCCAGCAGTGTTTGGGCTAGGGGCACTGAAGCTTTCTTT. It is translated as CASSVWARGTEAFF.

This clone was observed a handful of times. V gene TRBV28 combines with J gene TRBJ2-1; 16 nucleotides align to TRBD2. CDR1 MDHEN and CDR2 SYDVKM come from the germline V gene. The junction had 9 bases not matched to a gene; V was cut back by 5 bases and J by 2 bases. The CDR3 covers 19 residues. The CDR3 loop reads CASSPQGLAGGIAYNEQFF. The CDR3 bases are TGTGCCAGCAGTCCGCAGGGACTAGCGGGAGGGATCGCCTACAATGAGCAGTTCTTC.

The rearrangement uses TRBV5-1 and TRBJ2-7, with D perhaps TRBD2 (5 bases). V lost 0 bases, J lost 4 bases, and 14 bases lay in between. From germline, CDR1 is SGHRS and CDR2 YFSETQ. The CDR3 sequence is 15 residues long. CDR3 residues: CASSLEPGDLYEQYF. Written as DNA, the CDR3 is TGCGCCAGCAGCTTGGAACCCGGGGATCTTTACGAGCAGTACTTC.

A few counts support this clone. CDR3 amino acids: CASSLSVTGQKTEAFF. The CDR3 DNA reads TGTGCCAGCAGCTTATCTGTGACGGGACAAAAGACTGAAGCTTTCTTT. The V call is TRBV11-1, the J call TRBJ1-1; TRBD1 is a possible D gene (6 bases). Trimming pared 2 bases from V and 5 bases from J, leaving 18 bases between. The CDR3 is 16 amino acids. Per the germline V gene, CDR1 is SGHAT and CDR2 is FQDESV (reference sequence).

This clone was seen more than once but under ten times. The chain recombines TRBV18 with TRBJ1-2, with D unresolved. Germline V gives CDR1 KGHSH, CDR2 LQKENI. The CDR3 contains 12 residues. The V end lost 1 base, the J end lost 8 bases, and 8 bases lay between the germline ends. This CDR3 reads CASSPQEEGYTF. For the CDR3, the DNA is TGTGCCAGCTCACCACAAGAAGAGGGCTACACCTTC.

The chain joins TRBV5-4 to TRBJ2-6; D is possibly TRBD1 (6 bases). With 0 bases removed from V and 4 bases from J, the gap between germline ends came to 20 bases. The CDR3 spans 19 residues. Germline V gene data show CDR1 as SGHNT and CDR2 as YYREEE (reference sequence). Written as DNA, the CDR3 is TGTGCCAGCAGCTTGGGGACAGCCGGTGCTGTTCTCGGGGCCAACGTCCTGACTTTC. This encodes CASSLGTAGAVLGANVLTF. The full variable domain, completed using reference TRBV5-4 and TRBJ2-6, is ETGVTQSPTHLIKTRGQQVTLRCSSQSGHNTVSWYQQALGQGPQFIFQYYREEENGRGNFPPRFSGLQFPNYSSELNVNALELDDSALYLCASSLGTAGAVLGANVLTFGAGSRLTVL.